Listed here are 22 T cell receptor beta chains from one sample, sequenced in a study of blood T cell repertoires in COVID-19. Here immunoSEQ multiplex PCR was the method, and the copy in TCRdb shows in-frame clones only, minus some. Among roughly 57,000 clones listed, over 60% were seen once. The sequencing input was peripheral blood. These receptors all come from a man aged 30-40 years with COVID-19, enrolled during active disease.

V is TRBV15 and J is TRBJ2-1, with TRBD2 identical over 14 bases. J gave up 2 bases and V 5 bases, and 14 bases lay outside the gene matches. Looked up from germline, CDR1 is LNHNV and CDR2 is YYDKDF (reference sequence). The CDR3 contains 20 residues. The CDR3 DNA follows: TGTGCCACCAGCCTATCCCCGGGACTAGCGGGAGCGGGGGCCTACAATGAGCAGTTCTTC. This gives the protein CATSLSPGLAGAGAYNEQFF.

The chain recombines TRBV4-1 with TRBJ2-2, with TRBD2 matching 7 bases. Germline CDR1 reads MGHRA; CDR2 reads YSYEKL. The CDR3 totals 18 residues. V was pared by 0 bases and J by 0 bases, with 7 bases of the junction left unmatched. CDR3 coding DNA: TGCGCCAGCAGCCAAGAGGGGGGGGGAGCCCCGAACACCGGGGAGCTGTTTTTT. Translated, it gives CASSQEGGGAPNTGELFF.

The rearrangement joins TRBV11-3 to TRBJ2-7; a weak D match, TRBD2 (7 bases). With 8 bases removed from V and 0 bases from J, the gap between germline ends came to 11 bases. The CDR3 loop spans 13 amino acids. Germline V gene data show CDR1 as SGHNT and CDR2 as YENEEA. Written as DNA, the CDR3 is TGTGCCAGCGGAGGGGGGGCCTCCTACGAGCAGTACTTC. Amino acid sequence: CASGGGASYEQYF.

The rearrangement links TRBV2 to TRBJ1-1; a weak D match, TRBD1 (5 bases). V was clipped by 2 bases and J by 5 bases, with 15 bases between them. This CDR3 contains 15 residues. Germline V gene lookup returns CDR1 SNHLY and CDR2 FYNNEI. CDR3 sequence reads: CASSETSGALTEAFF. The CDR3 DNA is TGTGCCAGCAGTGAAACCTCTGGGGCCTTGACTGAAGCTTTCTTT. The full variable domain, in which reference TRBV2 and TRBJ1-1 provide the parts outside the CDR3, is EPEVTQTPSHQVTQMGQEVILRCVPISNHLYFYWYRQILGQKVEFLVSFYNNEISEKSEIFDDQFSVERPDGSNFTLKIRSTKLEDSAMYFCASSETSGALTEAFFGQGTRLTVV.

The J gene is TRBJ2-7, the V gene TRBV7-2, with D maybe TRBD1 (6 bases). Germline V lookup: CDR1 SGHTA, CDR2 FQGNSA. The CDR3 loop spans 14 amino acids. V shed 4 bases and J shed 2 bases, with 12 bases lying between them. The CDR3 sequence: CASSYATGAYEQYF. In DNA, the CDR3 is TGTGCCAGCAGCTACGCGACAGGCGCCTACGAGCAGTACTTC.

This clone came up many times. J is TRBJ2-2 and V is TRBV6-4; 8 bases are a match to TRBD2. The CDR3 contains 14 residues. V lost 3 bases, J lost 3 bases, and 0 bases stayed unmatched. Per germline, CDR1 MRHNA and CDR2 SNTAGT. This CDR3 reads CASSERGDTGELFF. Written as DNA, the CDR3 is TGTGCCAGCAGTGAGCGGGGGGACACCGGGGAGCTGTTTTTT.

The chain carries TRBV5-1 and TRBJ1-4; D call uncertain. This CDR3 is 14 amino acids long. Germline CDR1 and CDR2: SGHRS and YFSETQ. Trimming removed 5 bases from V and 8 bases from J, with 16 bases in between. The CDR3 spells CASRDGPGEEKLFF. In DNA, the CDR3 is TGCGCCAGCAGGGACGGCCCCGGGGAGGAAAAACTGTTTTTT.

This rearrangement joins TRBV15 to TRBJ2-7, with 7 bases lining up with TRBD1. The germline gives CDR1 LNHNV, CDR2 YYDKDF (reference sequence). The CDR3 covers 14 residues. Losses at the gene ends were 0 bases for V and 6 bases for J; bases not matched to a gene: 5. In DNA form, the CDR3 reads TGTGCCACCAGCAGAGACAGGGGGATCTCCGAGCAGTACTTC. Translation gives CATSRDRGISEQYF.

The V gene is TRBV25-1, the J gene TRBJ2-1, with a weak D call TRBD1 (6 bases). V lost 4 bases, J lost 8 bases, and 12 bases lay in between. CDR3 length: 13 residues. CDR1 is MGHDK, CDR2 SYGVNS, per germline. The CDR3 reads CASSVGQTDEQFF. The DNA for the CDR3 is TGTGCCAGCAGTGTCGGACAGACCGATGAGCAGTTCTTC.

This chain's CDR3 is CASSEPHRGMNTEAFF. The CDR3 DNA is TGTGCCAGCAGTGAACCGCACAGGGGGATGAACACTGAAGCTTTCTTT. This sequence joins TRBV2 and TRBJ1-1; 8 positions match TRBD1. The CDR3 loop spans 16 amino acids. Unmatched junction bases numbered 5, after V lost 2 bases and J lost 0 bases. Per germline, CDR1 SNHLY and CDR2 FYNNEI.

The gene calls are TRBV9 and TRBJ2-5; maybe TRBD1 (6 bases). V dropped 4 bases and J dropped 1 base, with 14 bases sitting between them. The CDR3 consists of 15 residues. Germline V gene data show CDR1 as SGDLS and CDR2 as YYNGEE. The CDR3 sequence: CASSPRGSGQETQYF. Written as DNA, the CDR3 is TGTGCCAGCAGCCCCAGGGGATCTGGCCAAGAGACCCAGTACTTC.

The chain is built from TRBV27 and TRBJ1-2, with a possible D match to TRBD1 (5 bases). Germline-derived CDR1 and CDR2 are MNHEY and SMNVEV (reference sequence). The CDR3 runs to 13 residues. Trimming removed 0 bases from V and 4 bases from J, with 6 bases in between. The CDR3 coding sequence is TGTGCCAGCAGTTTATCGGGGCTCTATGGCTACACCTTC. It translates to CASSLSGLYGYTF.

About this clone itself: The identical CDR3 is also encoded by other nucleotide sequences in the sample. This sequence joins TRBV3-1 (or the pseudogene TRBV3-2) and TRBJ2-1; D is uncertain. This CDR3 contains 12 residues. Germline V gene sequence: CDR1 LGHDT, CDR2 YNNKEL (reference sequence). V shed 1 base and J shed 5 bases, with 3 bases lying between them. In DNA form, the CDR3 reads TGTGCCAGCAGCCAAGTAAACAATGAGCAGTTCTTC. Residues: CASSQVNNEQFF.

This sequence joins TRBV30 and TRBJ2-3, with TRBD1 matching 9 bases. Germline assignment: CDR1 GTSNPN and CDR2 SVGIG (reference sequence). This CDR3 contains 14 residues. Trimming removed 3 bases from V and 1 base from J; junction bases left unmatched: 2. The CDR3 DNA follows: TGTGCCTGGAGACGGACAGGGGGCACAGATACGCAGTATTTT. Translating it yields CAWRRTGGTDTQYF.

The chain recombines TRBV4-2 with TRBJ2-5; a weak D match, TRBD2 (7 bases). The CDR3 is 15 amino acids. V lost 0 bases and J 5 bases, leaving 13 bases between the germline ends. The germline V gene encodes CDR1 LGHNA and CDR2 YNFKEQ. The CDR3 here is CASSQEEGGAETQYF. The DNA of the CDR3 is TGTGCCAGCAGCCAAGAAGAGGGGGGGGCGGAGACCCAGTACTTC.

V is TRBV6-4 and J is TRBJ2-3; 8 positions match TRBD1. Trimming removed 5 bases from V and 1 base from J; junction bases left unmatched: 5. The CDR3 sequence is 15 residues long. From germline, CDR1 is MRHNA and CDR2 SNTAGT. CDR3 amino acids: CASSPSGGGTDTQYF. CDR3 DNA sequence: TGTGCCAGCAGTCCCTCAGGGGGCGGCACAGATACGCAGTATTTT.

The chain links TRBV7-2 to TRBJ1-5; tentative D call: TRBD1 (6 bases). The germline gives CDR1 SGHTA, CDR2 FQGNSA. The CDR3 runs 17 residues. Between the trimmed V and J ends, which lost 6 bases and 5 bases, there was a span of 23 bases. CDR3 bases: TGTGCCAGCAGAATAGGGGGACCGGGACGAAAAGATCAGCCCCAGCATTTT. It translates to CASRIGGPGRKDQPQHF.

The chain combines TRBV24-1 with TRBJ2-2; 7 bases align to TRBD1. The ends lost 12 bases at V and 1 base at J; junction bases unmatched: 10. The CDR3 runs to 15 residues. CDR1 and CDR2 (germline): KGHDR, SFDVKD. The CDR3 protein is CASRSGTENTGELFF. CDR3 DNA sequence: TGTGCCTCCCGATCTGGGACAGAGAACACCGGGGAGCTGTTTTTT.

This clone appeared once. The CDR3 coding sequence is TGTGCCAGCAGTGCGGGGGGCTCTGGAAACACCATATATTTT. It codes for CASSAGGSGNTIYF. V and J are TRBV28 and TRBJ1-3; a weak D match, TRBD1 (5 bases). The germline V gene has CDR1 MDHEN and CDR2 SYDVKM. V shed 5 bases and J shed 0 bases, with 8 bases lying between them. The CDR3 runs to 14 residues.

This clone was recorded a few times. DNA for the CDR3: TGTGCCAGCAGCCGACTTCAGGGTAACACCGGGGAGCTGTTTTTT. It is translated as CASSRLQGNTGELFF. This rearrangement joins TRBV7-9 to TRBJ2-2; D may be TRBD1 (5 bases). V dropped 5 bases and J dropped 2 bases, with 12 bases sitting between them. Looked up from germline, CDR1 is SEHNR and CDR2 is FQNEAQ (reference sequence). The CDR3 extends over 15 amino acids.

The gene calls are TRBV20-1 and TRBJ2-7; the D is unclear. Germline CDR1 and CDR2: DFQATT and SNEGSKA (reference sequence). Trimming took 3 bases from V and 3 from J, leaving 18 bases between them. CDR3 length: 15 residues. The chain's CDR3 is CSASSNPGYLYEQYF. CDR3 DNA sequence: TGCAGTGCTAGTTCCAACCCAGGCTACCTCTACGAGCAGTACTTC.

This chain links TRBV28 with TRBJ1-4; D unresolved. Germline V gene sequence: CDR1 MDHEN, CDR2 SYDVKM. The V gene lost 2 bases and the J gene lost 8 bases, with 6 bases spanning the gap. The CDR3 runs 12 residues. CDR3 region: CASSLQHEKLFF. CDR3 sequence (DNA): TGTGCCAGCAGTTTACAACACGAAAAACTGTTTTTT.